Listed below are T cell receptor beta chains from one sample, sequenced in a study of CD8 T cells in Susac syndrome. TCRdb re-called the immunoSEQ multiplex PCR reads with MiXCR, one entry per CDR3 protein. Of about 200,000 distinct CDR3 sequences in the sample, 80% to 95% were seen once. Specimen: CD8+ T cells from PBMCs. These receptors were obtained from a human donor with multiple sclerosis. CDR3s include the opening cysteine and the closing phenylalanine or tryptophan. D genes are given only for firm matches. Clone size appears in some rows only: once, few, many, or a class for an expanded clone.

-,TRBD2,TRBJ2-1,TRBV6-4,CASSRTSGTMDEQFF,TGTGCCAGCAGTCGGACTAGCGGAACAATGGATGAGCAGTTCTTC
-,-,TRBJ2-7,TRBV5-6,CASSLEGHEQYF,TGTGCCAGCAGCTTGGAGGGGCACGAGCAGTACTTC
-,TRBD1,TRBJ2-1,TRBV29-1,CSVQGAGTGDYNEQFF,TGCAGCGTTCAGGGAGCCGGGACAGGGGATTACAATGAGCAGTTCTTC
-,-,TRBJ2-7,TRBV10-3,CAISEPPGRGAYEQYF,TGTGCCATCAGTGAACCCCCCGGCAGAGGGGCCTACGAGCAGTACTTC
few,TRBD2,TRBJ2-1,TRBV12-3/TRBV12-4,CASSGPSGSSYNEQFF,TGTGCCAGCAGTGGCCCTAGCGGGAGCTCCTACAATGAGCAGTTCTTC
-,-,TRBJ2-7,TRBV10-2,CASRGTVGGEQYF,TGCGCCAGCAGGGGGACGGTAGGGGGGGAGCAGTACTTC
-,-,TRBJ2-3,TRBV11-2,CASSLAESDTQYF,TGTGCCAGCAGCTTAGCAGAGTCAGATACGCAGTATTTT
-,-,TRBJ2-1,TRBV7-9,CASSLVEDEQFF,TGTGCCAGCAGCTTAGTGGAGGATGAGCAGTTCTTC
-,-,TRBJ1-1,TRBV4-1,CASSQEAAGRNTEAFF,TGCGCCAGCAGCCAAGAGGCGGCAGGTAGGAACACTGAAGCTTTCTTT
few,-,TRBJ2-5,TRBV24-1,CATSGGLTGPQYF,TGTGCCACCAGTGGTGGACTCACAGGGCCCCAGTACTTC
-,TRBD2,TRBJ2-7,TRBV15,CATSRVGREGKDEQYF,TGTGCCACCAGCAGAGTCGGCAGGGAGGGGAAGGACGAGCAGTACTTC
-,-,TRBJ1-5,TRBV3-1,CASSQTAISPQHF,TGTGCCAGCAGCCAGACGGCGATCAGCCCCCAGCATTTT
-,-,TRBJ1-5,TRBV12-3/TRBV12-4,CASSARPPSGADQPQHF,TGTGCCAGCAGTGCCCGCCCCCCATCCGGGGCAGATCAGCCCCAGCATTTT
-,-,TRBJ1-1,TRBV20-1,CSARPRQNTEAFF,TGCAGTGCTAGGCCTCGACAAAACACTGAAGCTTTCTTT
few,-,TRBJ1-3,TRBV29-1,CSVGETVRSGNTIYF,TGCAGCGTGGGAGAGACGGTCCGCTCTGGAAACACCATATATTTT
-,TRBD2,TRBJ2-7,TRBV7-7,CASSLSSSGSLDEQYF,TGTGCTAGCAGCTTGTCTTCTAGCGGGAGTTTGGACGAGCAGTACTTC
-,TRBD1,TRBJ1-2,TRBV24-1,CATSDTRDRESYGYTF,TGTGCCACCAGTGATACCCGGGACAGGGAGTCGTATGGCTACACCTTC
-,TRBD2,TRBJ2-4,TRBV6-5,CASSFPGLAGSQNIQYF,TGTGCCAGCAGTTTCCCGGGACTAGCGGGATCCCAGAACATTCAGTACTTC
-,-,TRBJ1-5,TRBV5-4,CASSYGGQPQHF,TGTGCCAGCAGCTACGGTGGGCAGCCCCAGCATTTT
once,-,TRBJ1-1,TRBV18,CASSPDGMNTEAFF,TGTGCCAGCTCCCCTGACGGAATGAACACTGAAGCTTTCTTT
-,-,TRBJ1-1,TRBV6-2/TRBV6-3,CASSLASMNTEAFF,TGTGCCAGCAGTTTGGCATCCATGAACACTGAAGCTTTCTTT
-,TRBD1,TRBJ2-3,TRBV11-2,CASSLSQGFGADTQYF,TGTGCCAGCAGCTTATCACAGGGGTTTGGGGCAGATACGCAGTATTTT
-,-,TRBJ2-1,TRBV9,CASSQTSSSYNEQFF,TGTGCCAGCAGCCAAACCTCGAGCTCCTACAATGAGCAGTTCTTC
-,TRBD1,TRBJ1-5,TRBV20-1,CSADRECQPQHF,TGCAGTGCAGACAGGGAGTGTCAGCCCCAGCATTTT
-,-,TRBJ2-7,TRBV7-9,CASSLARGGGSYEQYF,TGTGCCAGCAGCTTAGCCCGTGGTGGGGGCTCCTACGAGCAGTACTTC
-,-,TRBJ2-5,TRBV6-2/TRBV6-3,CASSYPYQSQYF,TGTGCCAGCAGTTACCCGTACCAAAGCCAGTACTTC
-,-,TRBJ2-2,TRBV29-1,CSVGPDTGELFF,TGCAGCGTGGGGCCAGACACCGGGGAGCTGTTTTTT
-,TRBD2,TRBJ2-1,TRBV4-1,CASNGLAGGGEQFF,TGCGCCAGCAACGGACTAGCGGGAGGAGGTGAGCAGTTCTTC
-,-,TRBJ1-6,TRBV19,CASSSSNSPLHF,TGTGCCAGTAGTTCGTCCAATTCACCCCTCCACTTT
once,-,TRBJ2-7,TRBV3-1,CASSADSKSYEQYF,TGTGCCAGCAGCGCAGACAGTAAATCCTACGAGCAGTACTTC
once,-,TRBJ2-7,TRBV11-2,CASSSPGAQSLAEQYF,TGTGCCAGCAGCTCCCCGGGGGCCCAAAGTCTCGCCGAGCAGTACTTC
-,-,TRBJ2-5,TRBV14,CASSVRGAGWEETQYF,TGTGCCAGCAGCGTTAGGGGTGCGGGATGGGAAGAGACCCAGTACTTC
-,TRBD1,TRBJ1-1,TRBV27,CASSVRGPGTEAFF,TGTGCCAGCAGTGTCAGGGGGCCCGGCACTGAAGCTTTCTTT
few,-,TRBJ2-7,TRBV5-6,CASSAGGEQYF,TGTGCCAGCAGTGCAGGGGGGGAGCAGTACTTC
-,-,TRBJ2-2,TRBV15,CATSRNTGELFF,TGTGCCACCAGCAGGAACACCGGGGAGCTGTTTTTT
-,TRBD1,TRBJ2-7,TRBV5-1,CASSLTQGTAYHEQYF,TGCGCCAGCAGCCTGACACAGGGGACAGCGTATCACGAGCAGTACTTC
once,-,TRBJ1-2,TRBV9,CASSVEAGPYYGYTF,TGTGCCAGCAGCGTAGAGGCGGGTCCCTACTATGGCTACACCTTC
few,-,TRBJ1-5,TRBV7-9,CASSPDSNNQPQHF,TGTGCCAGCAGCCCGGACAGCAACAATCAGCCCCAGCATTTT
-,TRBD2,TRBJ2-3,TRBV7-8,CALGLAGDTQYF,TGTGCACTGGGGCTAGCGGGAGATACGCAGTATTTT
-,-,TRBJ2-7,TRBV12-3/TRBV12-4,CASSPGLGYEQYF,TGTGCCAGCAGCCCAGGGTTAGGATACGAGCAGTACTTC
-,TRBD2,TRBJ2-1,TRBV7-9,CASSLQRGATYSYNEQFF,TGTGCCAGCAGCTTACAGCGGGGGGCCACATACTCCTACAATGAGCAGTTCTTC
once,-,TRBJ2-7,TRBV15,CATGRGSYEQYF,TGTGCCACCGGACGGGGGTCCTACGAGCAGTACTTC
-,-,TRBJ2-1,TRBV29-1,CSVDLDRDNEQFF,TGCAGCGTTGATCTGGACAGAGACAATGAGCAGTTCTTC
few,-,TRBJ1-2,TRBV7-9,CASSPGGRYGYTF,TGTGCCAGCAGCCCGGGTGGCCGGTATGGCTACACCTTC
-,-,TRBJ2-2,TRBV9,CASSPPRHRVTENTGELFF,TGTGCCAGCAGCCCACCCCGACATAGAGTTACCGAGAACACCGGGGAGCTGTTTTTT
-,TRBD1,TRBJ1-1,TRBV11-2,CASSRDRRNTEAFF,TGTGCCAGCAGCCGGGACAGACGGAACACTGAAGCTTTCTTT
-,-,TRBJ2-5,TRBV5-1,CASSGLGTSDPETQYF,TGCGCCAGCAGTGGGTTGGGGACCTCAGACCCGGAGACCCAGTACTTC
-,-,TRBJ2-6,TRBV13,CASSYLVGAPSGANVLTF,TGTGCCAGCAGCTATCTGGTGGGGGCCCCATCTGGGGCCAACGTCCTGACTTTC
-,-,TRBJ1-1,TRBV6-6,CASSAPTGLGTEAFF,TGTGCCAGCAGTGCCCCGACAGGTCTTGGGACTGAAGCTTTCTTT
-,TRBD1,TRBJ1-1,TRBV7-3,CASSPTGVTEAFF,TGTGCCAGCAGCCCAACAGGGGTCACTGAAGCTTTCTTT
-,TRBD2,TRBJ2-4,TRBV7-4,CASSPREGMDGKNIQYF,TGTGCCAGCAGCCCCAGGGAGGGGATGGATGGCAAAAACATTCAGTACTTC
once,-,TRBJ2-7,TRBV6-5,CASTGEPGSEQYF,TGTGCCAGCACAGGAGAGCCCGGAAGCGAGCAGTACTTC
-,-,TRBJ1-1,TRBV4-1,CASSHWTALEAFF,TGCGCCAGCAGCCACTGGACAGCCCTTGAAGCTTTCTTT
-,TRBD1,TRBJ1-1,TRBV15,CATSRAPDRGYTEAFF,TGTGCCACCAGCAGAGCTCCGGACAGGGGATACACTGAAGCTTTCTTT
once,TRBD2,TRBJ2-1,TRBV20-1,CSVIFVAGDSYNEQFF,TGCAGTGTCATCTTCGTAGCGGGGGACTCCTACAATGAGCAGTTCTTC
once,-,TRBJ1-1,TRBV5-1,CASSLVGEDRKRIF,TGCGCCAGCAGCCTGGTGGGGGAGGACAGAAAAAGGATCTTT
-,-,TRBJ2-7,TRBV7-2,CASSLDHYEQYF,TGTGCCAGCAGCTTAGACCACTACGAGCAGTACTTC